This is a list of T cell receptor beta chains from one sample in a study of graft-versus-host responses after intestinal transplantation. These receptors lack a known antigen. TCRdb's table, derived via immunoSEQ multiplex PCR, lists solely in-frame clones and lacks some. The table has approximately 85,000 clones, roughly 90% seen once; the top ten hold 7% to 9.5%. The specimen comprised unstimulated CD8+ T cells sorted from spleen or lymph node cells, sampled before transplant. These receptors were obtained from a human donor who was the organ donor for an intestinal transplant. The CDR3 runs from the conserved cysteine through the conserved F or W. The D gene is left open where the match is weak. Clone size is given for some rows only: seen once, a few or many times, or a class if the clone is expanded.

V	J	D	size	DNA	CDR3
TRBV12-5	TRBJ2-4	NA	NA	TGTGCTAGTGGTTTGGTACGAGGAACAGGAGGGCTAGCCAAAAACATTCAGTACTTC	CASGLVRGTGGLAKNIQYF
TRBV2	TRBJ1-1	NA	NA	TGTGCCAGCAGGGGCCGGGTAGGTGGTGATGGTGAAGCTTTCTTT	CASRGRVGGDGEAFF
TRBV6-6	TRBJ2-3	NA	once	TGTGCCAGCAGTTACGGTGACCTTCGGAGCACAGATACGCAGTATTTT	CASSYGDLRSTDTQYF
TRBV9	TRBJ1-2	TRBD1	NA	TGTGCCAGCAGCGTGGGTCGACAGGGGGCGGACTATGGCTACACCTTC	CASSVGRQGADYGYTF
TRBV2	TRBJ2-6	NA	once	TGTGCCAGCCGGGACTCCCTCCTCTCTGGGGCCAACGTCCTGACTTTC	CASRDSLLSGANVLTF
TRBV5-1	TRBJ1-1	NA	NA	TGCGCCAGCAGCTTGATCTACGGCATGAACACTGAAGCTTTCTTT	CASSLIYGMNTEAFF
TRBV13	TRBJ1-2	NA	few	TGTGCCAGCAGCCGCATACTTCGTAGGACGGGCTACACCTTC	CASSRILRRTGYTF
TRBV11-2	TRBJ2-5	TRBD2	once	TGTGCCAGCAGGACCCGTCGGGGCGGGGGGGCTTTTAGGGAGACCCAGTACTTC	CASRTRRGGGAFRETQYF
TRBV5-8	TRBJ2-3	TRBD2	NA	TGTGCCAGCAGCACCCCTCCTGGGACTAGCGGGAGGGCCCGGACAGATACGCAGTATTTT	CASSTPPGTSGRARTDTQYF
TRBV6-4	TRBJ2-2	TRBD1	NA	TGTGCCAGCAGCGCCGGGACAGGGGACACCGGGGAGCTGTTTTTT	CASSAGTGDTGELFF
TRBV6-5	TRBJ2-1	NA	once	TGTGCCAGCAGTTACGTGTGGGGCCTCCCGTTCTTC	CASSYVWGLPFF
TRBV19	TRBJ1-2	TRBD1	NA	TGTGCCAGTAGTCCAGGGGGCGCTGGGGGCTACACCTTC	CASSPGGAGGYTF
TRBV28	TRBJ2-7	TRBD2	NA	TGTGCCAGCAGTTTTGCGGGAGTGAGGTACGAGCAGTACTTC	CASSFAGVRYEQYF
TRBV13	TRBJ2-7	NA	NA	TGTGCCAGCAGCTCACGCCTTAAAAGCTCCTACGAGCAGTACTTC	CASSSRLKSSYEQYF
TRBV19	TRBJ2-3	NA	once	TGTGCCAGTAGTATAGGCGTTGGAACAGATACGCAGTATTTT	CASSIGVGTDTQYF
TRBV7-6	TRBJ1-2	TRBD1	NA	TGTGCCACAGCGGCCCCGGACAGGACCTATGGCTACACCTTC	CATAAPDRTYGYTF
TRBV7-6	TRBJ1-6	NA	NA	TGTGCCAGCAGCTTAGCTCTGAACTCACCCCTCCACTTT	CASSLALNSPLHF
TRBV27	TRBJ2-1	TRBD2	NA	TGTGCCACCCTCGGGGGGACCAACAATGAGCAGTTCTTC	CATLGGTNNEQFF
TRBV5-1	TRBJ2-7	TRBD1	NA	TGCGCCAGCAGCTGGACAGGATTTGGCCCCTACGAGCAGTACTTC	CASSWTGFGPYEQYF
TRBV19	TRBJ2-7	NA	NA	TGTGCCAGTAGTTCAGGGGGGGATGGCTACGAGCAGTACTTC	CASSSGGDGYEQYF
TRBV11-2	TRBJ2-1	TRBD2	NA	TGTGCCAGCAGCTTAGATCCCGGGAGGGCCTACAATGAGCAGTTCTTC	CASSLDPGRAYNEQFF
TRBV2	TRBJ2-3	TRBD1	NA	TGTGCCAGCAGTGAATTAGTACAGGGGACAGATACGCAGTATTTT	CASSELVQGTDTQYF
TRBV4-1	TRBJ1-2	NA	NA	TGCGCCAGCAGCCAAGATCGGGGGCGGACTGTAGATGGCTACACCTTC	CASSQDRGRTVDGYTF
TRBV6-1	TRBJ2-7	TRBD1	once	TGTGCCAGCAGGACAGAGGGACAGCAAACCTACGAGCAGTACTTC	CASRTEGQQTYEQYF
TRBV5-1	TRBJ2-6	NA	NA	TGCGCCAGCAGCTTTCAAGCTGGGGCCAACGTCCTGACTTTC	CASSFQAGANVLTF
TRBV13	TRBJ2-7	NA	NA	TGTGCCAGCAGCTCCTGGACAGGAGGGGACGAGCAGTACTTC	CASSSWTGGDEQYF
TRBV2	TRBJ1-2	NA	NA	TGTGCCAGCAGTGAAATATGGGGGCAAGGCTACACCTTC	CASSEIWGQGYTF
TRBV4-2	TRBJ1-3	NA	NA	TGTGCCAGCAGCCACCCCGGGACTGACCTAGGAAACACCATATATTTT	CASSHPGTDLGNTIYF
TRBV7-6	TRBJ2-1	NA	NA	TGTGCCAGCAGCTTGTCGATTGAACAATCCTACAATGAGCAGTTCTTC	CASSLSIEQSYNEQFF
TRBV5-1	TRBJ2-1	NA	NA	TGCGCCAGCAGCTATGGCTCCTCATTCGGGTTCTTC	CASSYGSSFGFF
TRBV5-1	TRBJ2-7	NA	NA	TGCGCCAGCAGCTTGGGGTCCTCCTACGAGCAGTACTTC	CASSLGSSYEQYF
TRBV30	TRBJ2-7	NA	NA	TGTGCCTGGAGCCATTACGAGCAGTACTTC	CAWSHYEQYF
TRBV4-2	TRBJ2-7	TRBD2	NA	TGTGCCAGCAGCCAGGAGACTAGCGGGGTCTCCTACGAGCAGTACTTC	CASSQETSGVSYEQYF
TRBV4-1	TRBJ2-7	NA	NA	TGCGCCAGCAGCCAAGATGAAAGCAGACAGTACGAGCAGTACTTC	CASSQDESRQYEQYF
TRBV6-6	TRBJ2-7	NA	NA	TGTGCCAGCAGTTACGGGCTACTCTACGAGCAGTACTTC	CASSYGLLYEQYF